These 6 T cell receptor beta chains were all obtained from the same sample, sequenced in a study of a mutant IDH1 vaccine in newly diagnosed glioma. Sequencing used immunoSEQ multiplex PCR; TCRdb keeps in-frame clones, though not all of them. The sample yields some 51,000 clones, about 77% seen once. Documented time point: week 5, during vaccination. Each vaccine dose was 300 ug of mutant IDH1 20-mer peptide, with topical imiquimod. These TCRs' antigens remain unknown. The source material was PBMCs, sampled from a glioma patient whose treatment included an IDH1 peptide vaccine. The receptors originated from a man in his forties or fifties with glioma.

The J gene is TRBJ1-1, the V gene TRBV7-3; no clear D gene. The CDR3 is 13 residues long. Trimming took 6 bases from V and 6 from J, leaving 14 bases between them. CDR1 and CDR2 from the germline V gene are SGHTA and FQGTGA. The CDR3 here is CASSDLGGAEAFF. CDR3 bases: TGTGCCAGCAGTGATCTAGGCGGAGCTGAAGCTTTCTTT.

In its sample, this clone was seen a few times. The V call is TRBV19, the J call TRBJ1-5, with unresolved D. V was pared by 3 bases and J by 5 bases, with 11 bases between. Per the germline V gene, CDR1 is LNHDA and CDR2 is SQIVND (reference sequence). The CDR3 has 14 residues. CDR3 DNA sequence: TGTGCCAGTAGTATCACCCAGGCTGATCAGCCCCAGCATTTT. Encoded protein: CASSITQADQPQHF. Filled out from reference TRBV19 and TRBJ1-5, the complete variable domain reads DGGITQSPKYLFRKEGQNVTLSCEQNLNHDAMYWYRQDPGQGLRLIYYSQIVNDFQKGDIAEGYSVSREKKESFPLTVTSAQKNPTAFYLCASSITQADQPQHFGDGTRLSIL.

The chain employs TRBV9 and TRBJ1-6, with 8 bases matching TRBD1. Germline CDR1 SGDLS, CDR2 YYNGEE. The CDR3 totals 13 residues. Trimming removed 0 bases from V and 16 bases from J; junction bases left unmatched: 6. The CDR3 is CASSVDSGQVLHF. For the CDR3, the DNA is TGTGCCAGCAGCGTAGATTCGGGACAGGTACTCCACTTT.

V gene TRBV27 combines with J gene TRBJ2-7, with D possibly matching TRBD2 (6 bases). Trimming shortened V by 4 bases and J by 7 bases, and 11 bases separated the two germline ends. Per the germline V gene, CDR1 is MNHEY and CDR2 is SMNVEV (reference sequence). The CDR3 contains 12 residues. CDR3 bases: TGTGCCAGCAGTTATATGGAGGGGGAGCAGTACTTC. Translation gives CASSYMEGEQYF.

This clone has just one count. The rearrangement uses TRBV29-1 and TRBJ1-2; 8 bases are a match to TRBD1. The CDR3 length is 14 residues. The germline CDR1 and CDR2 sequences are SQVTM and ANQGSEA. V lost 4 bases, J lost 4 bases, and 8 bases stayed unmatched. CDR3 nucleotide sequence: TGCAGCGTTGGTGGACAGGGTGGTGCCTATGGCTACACCTTC. Protein product: CSVGGQGGAYGYTF.

V usage is TRBV5-1 and J usage is TRBJ2-5; tentative D call: TRBD1 (6 bases). The ends were cut back, 2 bases at V and 1 base at J, with 9 bases in the middle. Germline CDR1 SGHRS, CDR2 YFSETQ. The CDR3 spans 14 residues. CDR3 region: CASSLTDSQETQYF. The CDR3 bases are TGCGCCAGCAGCTTAACGGACAGCCAAGAGACCCAGTACTTC.